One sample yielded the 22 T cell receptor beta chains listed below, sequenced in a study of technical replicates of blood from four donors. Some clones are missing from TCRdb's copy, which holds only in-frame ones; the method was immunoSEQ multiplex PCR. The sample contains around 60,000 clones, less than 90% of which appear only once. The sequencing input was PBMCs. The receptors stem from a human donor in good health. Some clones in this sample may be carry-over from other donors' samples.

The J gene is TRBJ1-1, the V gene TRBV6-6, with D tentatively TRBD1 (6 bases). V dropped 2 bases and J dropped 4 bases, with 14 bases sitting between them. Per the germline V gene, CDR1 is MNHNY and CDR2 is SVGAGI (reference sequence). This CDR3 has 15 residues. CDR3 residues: CASSYPGGASTEAFF. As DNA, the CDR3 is TGTGCCAGCAGTTACCCCGGGGGGGCCTCCACTGAAGCTTTCTTT.

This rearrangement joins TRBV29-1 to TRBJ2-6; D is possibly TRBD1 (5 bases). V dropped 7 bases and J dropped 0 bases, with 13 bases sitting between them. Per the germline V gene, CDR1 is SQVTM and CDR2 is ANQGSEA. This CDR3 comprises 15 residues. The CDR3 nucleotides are TGCAGCGCCGAAATGACAGCCTCTGGGGCCAACGTCCTGACTTTC. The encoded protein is CSAEMTASGANVLTF.

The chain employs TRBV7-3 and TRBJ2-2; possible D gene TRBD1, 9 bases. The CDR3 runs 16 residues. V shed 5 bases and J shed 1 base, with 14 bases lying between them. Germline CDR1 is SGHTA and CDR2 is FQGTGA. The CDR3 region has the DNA TGTGCCAGCAGCGCGGGGGGACAGGGGAACACCGGGGAGCTGTTTTTT. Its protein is CASSAGGQGNTGELFF.

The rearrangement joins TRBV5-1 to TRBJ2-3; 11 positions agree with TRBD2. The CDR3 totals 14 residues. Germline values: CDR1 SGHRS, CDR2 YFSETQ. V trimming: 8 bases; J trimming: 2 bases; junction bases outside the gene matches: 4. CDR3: CARTSGEVTDTQYF. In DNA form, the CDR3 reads TGCGCCAGGACTAGCGGGGAGGTCACAGATACGCAGTATTTT.

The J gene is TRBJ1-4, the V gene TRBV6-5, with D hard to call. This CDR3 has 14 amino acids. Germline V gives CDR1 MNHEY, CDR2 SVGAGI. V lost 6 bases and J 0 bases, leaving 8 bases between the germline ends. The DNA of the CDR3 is TGTGCCAGCAGGTCAGAAGCAACTAATGAAAAACTGTTTTTT. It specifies CASRSEATNEKLFF.

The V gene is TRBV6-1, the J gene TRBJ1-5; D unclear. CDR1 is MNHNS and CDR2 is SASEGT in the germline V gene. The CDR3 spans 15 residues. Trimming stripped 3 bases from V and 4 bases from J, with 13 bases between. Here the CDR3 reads CASSDFRLANQPQHF. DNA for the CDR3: TGTGCCAGCAGTGACTTCCGCTTAGCAAATCAGCCCCAGCATTTT.

CDR3 amino acids: CASSERGGDNEQFF. The CDR3 nucleotides read TGTGCCAGCAGCGAGCGGGGGGGGGACAATGAGCAGTTCTTC. The V call is TRBV9, the J call TRBJ2-1; 10 nucleotides line up with TRBD2. The V gene's germline CDR1 is SGDLS and CDR2 YYNGEE. The CDR3 totals 14 residues. V lost 3 bases, J lost 5 bases, and 2 bases stayed unmatched.

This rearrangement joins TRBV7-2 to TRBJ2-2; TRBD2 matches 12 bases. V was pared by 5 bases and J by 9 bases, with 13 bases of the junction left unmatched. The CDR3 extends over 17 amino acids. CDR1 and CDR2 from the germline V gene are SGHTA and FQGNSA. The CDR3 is CASSPLTSGGPTRELFF. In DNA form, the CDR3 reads TGTGCCAGCAGCCCCTTGACTAGCGGGGGACCTACCCGGGAGCTGTTTTTT.

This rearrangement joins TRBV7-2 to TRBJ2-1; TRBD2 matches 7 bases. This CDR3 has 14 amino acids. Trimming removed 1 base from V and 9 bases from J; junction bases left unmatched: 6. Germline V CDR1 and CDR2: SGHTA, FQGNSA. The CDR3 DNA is TGTGCCAGCAGCTTAGGAACTAGCGCCGCTGAGCAGTTCTTC. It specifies CASSLGTSAAEQFF.

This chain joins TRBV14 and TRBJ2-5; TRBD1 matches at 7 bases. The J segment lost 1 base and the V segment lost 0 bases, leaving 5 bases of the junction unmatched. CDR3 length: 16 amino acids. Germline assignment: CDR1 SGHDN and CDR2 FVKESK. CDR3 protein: CASSQDLGQSQETQYF. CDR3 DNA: TGTGCCAGCAGCCAAGATCTGGGACAGAGCCAAGAGACCCAGTACTTC. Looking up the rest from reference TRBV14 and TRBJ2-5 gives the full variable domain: EAGVTQFPSHSVIEKGQTVTLRCDPISGHDNLYWYRRVMGKEIKFLLHFVKESKQDESGMPNNRFLAERTGGTYSTLKVQPAELEDSGVYFCASSQDLGQSQETQYFGPGTRLLVL.

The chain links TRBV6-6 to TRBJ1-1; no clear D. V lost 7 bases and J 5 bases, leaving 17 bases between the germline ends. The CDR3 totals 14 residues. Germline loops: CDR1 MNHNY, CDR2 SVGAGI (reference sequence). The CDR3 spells CASTNQEAGTEAFF. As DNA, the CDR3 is TGTGCCAGCACCAACCAAGAGGCGGGGACTGAAGCTTTCTTT.

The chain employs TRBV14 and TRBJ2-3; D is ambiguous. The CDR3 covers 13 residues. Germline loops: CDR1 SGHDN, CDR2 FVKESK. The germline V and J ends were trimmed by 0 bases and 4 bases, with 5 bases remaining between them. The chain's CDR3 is CASSQDLADTQYF. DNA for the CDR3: TGTGCCAGCAGCCAAGATCTAGCAGATACGCAGTATTTT.

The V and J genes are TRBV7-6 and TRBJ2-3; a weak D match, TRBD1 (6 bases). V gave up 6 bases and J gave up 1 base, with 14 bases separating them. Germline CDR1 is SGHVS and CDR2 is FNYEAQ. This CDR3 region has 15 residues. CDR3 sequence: CASSNRVLGTDTQYF. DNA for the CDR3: TGTGCCAGCAGTAACAGGGTGTTAGGCACAGATACGCAGTATTTT.

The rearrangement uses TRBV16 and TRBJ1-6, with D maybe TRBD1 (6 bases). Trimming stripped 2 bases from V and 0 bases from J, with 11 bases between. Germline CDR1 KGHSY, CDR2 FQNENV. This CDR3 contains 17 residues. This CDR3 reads CASSQKGVRSYNSPLHF. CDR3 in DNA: TGTGCCAGCAGCCAAAAGGGGGTCCGCTCCTATAATTCACCCCTCCACTTT.

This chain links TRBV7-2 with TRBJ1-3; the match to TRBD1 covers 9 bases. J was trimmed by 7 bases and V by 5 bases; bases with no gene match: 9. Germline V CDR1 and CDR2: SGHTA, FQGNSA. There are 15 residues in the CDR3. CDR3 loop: CASSPQGQGMNTIYF. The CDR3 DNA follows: TGTGCCAGCAGCCCCCAGGGACAGGGTATGAACACCATATATTTT. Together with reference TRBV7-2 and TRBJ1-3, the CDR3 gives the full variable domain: GAGVSQSPSNKVTEKGKDVELRCDPISGHTALYWYRQSLGQGLEFLIYFQGNSAPDKSGLPSDRFSAERTGGSVSTLTIQRTQQEDSAVYLCASSPQGQGMNTIYFGEGSWLTVV.

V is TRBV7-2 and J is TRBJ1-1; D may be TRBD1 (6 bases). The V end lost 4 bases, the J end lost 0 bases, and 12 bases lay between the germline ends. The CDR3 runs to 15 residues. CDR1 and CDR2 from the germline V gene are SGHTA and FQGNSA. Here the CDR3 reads CASSSWTALNTEAFF. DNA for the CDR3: TGTGCCAGCAGCTCCTGGACAGCACTGAACACTGAAGCTTTCTTT.

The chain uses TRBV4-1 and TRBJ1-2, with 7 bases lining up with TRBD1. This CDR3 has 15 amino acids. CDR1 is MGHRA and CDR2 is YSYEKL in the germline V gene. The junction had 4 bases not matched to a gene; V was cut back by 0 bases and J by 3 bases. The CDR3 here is CASSQDDRVDYGYTF. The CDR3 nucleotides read TGCGCCAGCAGCCAAGATGACAGGGTGGACTATGGCTACACCTTC.

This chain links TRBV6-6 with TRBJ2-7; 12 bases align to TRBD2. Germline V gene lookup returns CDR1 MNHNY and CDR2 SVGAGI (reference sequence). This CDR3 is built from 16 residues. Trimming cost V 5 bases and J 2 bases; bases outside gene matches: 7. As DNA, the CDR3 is TGTGCCAGCAGTCTAGGACTAGCGGGAAGAACCTACGAGCAGTACTTC. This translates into CASSLGLAGRTYEQYF.

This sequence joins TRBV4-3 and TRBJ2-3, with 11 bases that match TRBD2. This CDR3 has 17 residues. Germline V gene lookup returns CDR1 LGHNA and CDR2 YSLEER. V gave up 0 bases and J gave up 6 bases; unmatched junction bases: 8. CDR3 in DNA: TGCGCCAGCAGCCAAGAACCTAGCGGGGGGAGCTGGGATACGCAGTATTTT. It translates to CASSQEPSGGSWDTQYF.

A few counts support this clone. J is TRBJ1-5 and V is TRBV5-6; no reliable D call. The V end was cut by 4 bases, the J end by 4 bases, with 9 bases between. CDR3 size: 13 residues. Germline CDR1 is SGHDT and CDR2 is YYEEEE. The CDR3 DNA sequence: TGTGCCAGCAGCAGAGGCGGGAATCAGCCCCAGCATTTT. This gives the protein CASSRGGNQPQHF.

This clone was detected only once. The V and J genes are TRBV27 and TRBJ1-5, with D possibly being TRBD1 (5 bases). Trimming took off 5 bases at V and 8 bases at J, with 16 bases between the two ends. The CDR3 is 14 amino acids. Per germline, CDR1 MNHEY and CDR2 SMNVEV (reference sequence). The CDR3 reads CASSPRGGDEPQHF. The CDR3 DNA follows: TGTGCCAGCAGTCCCCGGGGGGGGGACGAGCCCCAGCATTTT.

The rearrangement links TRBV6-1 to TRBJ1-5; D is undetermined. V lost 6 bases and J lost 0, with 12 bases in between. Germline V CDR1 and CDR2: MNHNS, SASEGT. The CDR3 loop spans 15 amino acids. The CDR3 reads CASRAEPYSNQPQHF. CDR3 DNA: TGTGCCAGCAGGGCGGAACCCTATAGCAATCAGCCCCAGCATTTT.